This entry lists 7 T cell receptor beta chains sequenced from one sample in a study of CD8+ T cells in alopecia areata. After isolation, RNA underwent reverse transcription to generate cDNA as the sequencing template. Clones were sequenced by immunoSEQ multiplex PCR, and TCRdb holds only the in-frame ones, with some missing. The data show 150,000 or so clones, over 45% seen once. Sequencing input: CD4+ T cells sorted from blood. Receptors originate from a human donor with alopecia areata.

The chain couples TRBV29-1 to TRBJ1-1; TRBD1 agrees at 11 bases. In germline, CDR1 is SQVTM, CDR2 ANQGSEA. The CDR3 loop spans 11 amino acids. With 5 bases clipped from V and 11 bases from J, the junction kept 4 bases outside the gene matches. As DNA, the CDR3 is TGCAGCGTTTTAGGACAGGGGGCTGCTTTCTTT. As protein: CSVLGQGAAFF.

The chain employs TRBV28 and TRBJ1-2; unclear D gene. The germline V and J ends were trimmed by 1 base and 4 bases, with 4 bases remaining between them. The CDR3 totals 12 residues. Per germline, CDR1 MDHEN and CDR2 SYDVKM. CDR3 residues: CASSLSGYGYTF. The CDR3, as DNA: TGTGCCAGCAGTTTATCAGGCTATGGCTACACCTTC.

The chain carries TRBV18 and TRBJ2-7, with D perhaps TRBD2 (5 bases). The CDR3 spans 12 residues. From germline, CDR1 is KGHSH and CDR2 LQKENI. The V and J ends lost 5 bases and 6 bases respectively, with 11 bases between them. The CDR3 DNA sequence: TGTGCCAGCTCAGAGAGGGCTCCCGAGCAGTACTTC. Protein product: CASSERAPEQYF. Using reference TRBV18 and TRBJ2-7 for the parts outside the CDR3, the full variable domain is NAGVMQNPRHLVRRRGQEARLRCSPMKGHSHVYWYRQLPEEGLKFMVYLQKENIIDESGMPKERFSAEFPKEGPSILRIQQVVRGDSAAYFCASSERAPEQYFGPGTRLTVT.

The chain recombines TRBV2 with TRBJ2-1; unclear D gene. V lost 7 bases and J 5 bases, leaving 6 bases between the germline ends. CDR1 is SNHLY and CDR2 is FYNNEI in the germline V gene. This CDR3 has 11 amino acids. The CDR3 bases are TGTGCCAGCAACTACCACAATGAGCAGTTCTTC. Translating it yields CASNYHNEQFF.

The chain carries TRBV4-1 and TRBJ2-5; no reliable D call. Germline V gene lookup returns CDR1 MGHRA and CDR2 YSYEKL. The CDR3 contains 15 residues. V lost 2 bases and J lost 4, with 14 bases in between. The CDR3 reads CASSQSPSKSETQYF. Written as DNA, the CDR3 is TGCGCCAGCAGCCAATCACCGTCTAAGTCAGAGACCCAGTACTTC.

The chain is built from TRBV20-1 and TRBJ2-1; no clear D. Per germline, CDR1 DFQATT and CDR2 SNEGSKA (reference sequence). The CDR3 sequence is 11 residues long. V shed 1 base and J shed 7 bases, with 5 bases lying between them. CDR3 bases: TGCAGTGCTAGAGCCACGAATGAGCAGTTCTTC. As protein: CSARATNEQFF.

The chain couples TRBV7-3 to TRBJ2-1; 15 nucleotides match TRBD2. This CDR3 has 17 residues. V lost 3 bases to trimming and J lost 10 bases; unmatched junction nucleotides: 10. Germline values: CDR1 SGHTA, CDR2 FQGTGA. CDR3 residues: CASSFPRGLAGGHEQFF. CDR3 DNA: TGTGCCAGCAGCTTTCCTCGCGGACTAGCGGGAGGGCACGAGCAGTTCTTC.